This T cell receptor beta chain emerged from a study of blood T cell repertoires in COVID-19 (dated by TCRdb to the early 2020s). At the level of the whole study: Collaborator samples came from the United States, Italy and Spain and covered acute and convalescent phases of COVID-19. The prospective study material was composed of cDNA or gDNA derived from T cells, B-cell-depleted T cells, or PBMCs. Deeply sampled blood TCRbeta repertoires from subjects exposed to, actively infected with, or recovered from COVID-19 were included in the dataset. The repertoires were made available in a free public database intended to serve as a resource for research on the immune response to SARS-CoV-2. Samples came from the ongoing ImmuneRACE study (first 160 participants) plus 1,254 subjects from 6 global collaborators. The sample metadata nearly always contained a de-identified subject ID, COVID-19 status, age in years and sex. Where available, HLA class I and class II types were taken from metadata supplied by the sample provider and were not determined by assay-based typing.

About this clone: This clone's antigen is unknown. The sample holds no much larger clone one base away, and base qualities are not on file.

Summary of the overall study and its limitations: The quantity of clinical and demographic metadata differed by source and by participant and was supplied without curation.

Sequences LGHNT (CDR1) and FRNRAP (CDR2) are obtained from the germline V gene. V is reduced by 3 bases and J by 1 base, leaving a spacing of 6 bases between them. The CDR3 holds 13 amino acids from the cysteine to the phenylalanine. Only the CDR3 portion is preserved as DNA: 39 bases, with reading frame beginning at the first base. In the prospective study, participants were roughly 18 to 100 years old, resided in 25 or so geographic areas of the United States, and were enrolled through a virtual design. In the prospective study, participants were assigned to cohorts based on the clinical history participants reported in a screening survey and a study questionnaire. Recovered participants in ImmuneRACE Cohort 3 were defined by two consecutive negative NP/OP PCR tests, clearance by a healthcare professional, or resolution of symptoms. In the prospective study, mobile phlebotomists collected whole blood, serum and a nasopharyngeal or oropharyngeal swab from each participant. Additional blood draws and questionnaires over an approximately 2-month period could optionally be provided by prospective study participants. Before DNA extraction, prospective study blood samples were shipped either frozen or at room temperature.

The immunoSEQ Assay, a bias-controlled multiplex PCR, was used to amplify TCRbeta CDR3 regions from genomic DNA. Turning to the authors' computational methods: The number of nucleated cells in each sample was estimated from the amplification of reference gene primers within the assay. To quantify the absolute abundance of each unique TCRbeta CDR3 rearrangement, sequence reads were collapsed and filtered. Productive Simpson clonality was computed per sample as the square root of Simpson's diversity index over productive rearrangements. Imported from immuneACCESS, the table was reduced by TCRdb to in-frame sequences with V and J called. These copies leave out some clones; in studies compared against another copy, an unresolved V gene accounts for under half, and the cause of the remainder is not known. V and J calls and clone size are as listed in that table; D and trimming were resolved from the DNA. For this sample the table gives approximately 300,000 clones, of which approximately 90% were detected only once. The leading ten clones occupy around 9.3% of the sample.

The sequenced sample was PBMCs or T cells enriched from blood (not recorded which). The origin of this receptor is a woman in her late teens or twenties who had recovered from COVID-19. The chain links TRBV12-5 with TRBJ1-1, with no D gene named confidently. Read as DNA, the sequence is TGTGCTAGTGGTTTATACGGGAACACTGAAGCTTTCTTT. It encodes CASGLYGNTEAFF.